This TCR beta chain was identified in a study of T cell responses to AZD1222 COVID-19 vaccine. Study-level results: White British people made up most donors, females outnumbered males, and clonal diversity was possibly underestimated.

Note on this clone: Its antigen is undetermined.

The assay was immunoSEQ multiplex PCR, and TCRdb's table has in-frame clones only and misses some. This sample has around 150,000 clones, with 94% found just once. The clonotype comes from an adult in good health. Sequencing used peripheral blood, obtained on day 0 of AZD1222 vaccination.

The CDR3 here is CASSLAGQRGQPQHF. CDR3 DNA sequence: TGCGCCAGCAGCTTGGCGGGACAGCGAGGACAGCCCCAGCATTTT. V and J are TRBV5-1 and TRBJ1-5, with TRBD1 matching 7 bases. V was pared by 0 bases and J by 7 bases, with 7 bases of the junction left unmatched. Germline CDR1 SGHRS, CDR2 YFSETQ. CDR3 size: 15 residues. The full variable domain, rest sourced from reference TRBV5-1 and TRBJ1-5, is KAGVTQTPRYLIKTRGQQVTLSCSPISGHRSVSWYQQTPGQGLQFLFEYFSETQRNKGNFPGRFSGRQFSNSRSEMNVSTLELGDSALYLCASSLAGQRGQPQHFGDGTRLSIL.